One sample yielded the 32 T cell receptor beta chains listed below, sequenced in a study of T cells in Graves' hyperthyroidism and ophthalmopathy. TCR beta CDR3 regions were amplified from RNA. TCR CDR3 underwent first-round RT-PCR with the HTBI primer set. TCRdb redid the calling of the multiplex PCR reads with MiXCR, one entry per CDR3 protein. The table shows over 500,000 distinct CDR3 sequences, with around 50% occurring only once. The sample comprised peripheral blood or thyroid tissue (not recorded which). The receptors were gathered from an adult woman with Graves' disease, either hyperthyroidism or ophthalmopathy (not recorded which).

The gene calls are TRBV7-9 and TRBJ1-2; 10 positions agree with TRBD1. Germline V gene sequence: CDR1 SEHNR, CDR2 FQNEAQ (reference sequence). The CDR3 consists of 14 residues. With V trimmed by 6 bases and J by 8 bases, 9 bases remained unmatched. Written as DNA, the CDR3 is TGTGCCAGCAGGAAGGGACAGGGGAGTAGGGGCTACACCTTC. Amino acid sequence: CASRKGQGSRGYTF. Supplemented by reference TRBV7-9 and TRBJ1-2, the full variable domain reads DTGVSQNPRHKITKRGQNVTFRCDPISEHNRLYWYRQTLGQGPEFLTYFQNEAQLEKSRLLSDRFSAERPKGSFSTLEIQRTEQGDSAMYLCASRKGQGSRGYTFGSGTRLTVV.

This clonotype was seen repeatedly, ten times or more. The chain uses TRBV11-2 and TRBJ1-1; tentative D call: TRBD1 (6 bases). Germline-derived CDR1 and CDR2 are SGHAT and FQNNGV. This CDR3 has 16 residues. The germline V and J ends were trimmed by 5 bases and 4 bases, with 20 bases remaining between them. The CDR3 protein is CASSVLTGIVSTEAFF. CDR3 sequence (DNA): TGTGCCAGCAGCGTACTCACAGGGATCGTCAGCACTGAAGCTTTCTTT.

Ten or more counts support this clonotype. The CDR3 loop is CSARRGDEAFF. CDR3 in DNA: TGCAGCGCCAGAAGGGGGGATGAAGCTTTCTTT. The rearrangement links TRBV29-1 to TRBJ1-1; the D gene is possibly TRBD1 (6 bases). Trimming shortened V by 7 bases and J by 7 bases, and 13 bases separated the two germline ends. This CDR3 is 11 amino acids long. Germline values: CDR1 SQVTM, CDR2 ANQGSEA.

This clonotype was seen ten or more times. The CDR3 sequence: CASSQSGRNGELFF. CDR3 sequence (DNA): TGTGCCAGCAGCCAGAGCGGGAGGAACGGGGAGCTGTTTTTT. The chain has TRBV3-1 and TRBJ2-2, with 9 bases that match TRBD2. Trimming removed 3 bases from V and 7 bases from J; junction bases left unmatched: 3. This CDR3 comprises 14 residues. CDR1 is LGHDT and CDR2 is YNNKEL in the germline V gene (reference sequence).

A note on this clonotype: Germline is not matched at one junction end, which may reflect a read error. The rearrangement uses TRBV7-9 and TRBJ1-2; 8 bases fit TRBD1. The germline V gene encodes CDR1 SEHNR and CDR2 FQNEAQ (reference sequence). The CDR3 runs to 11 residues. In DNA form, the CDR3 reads TGCGCCAGCAGCCAAGGACAGGGTTACACCTTC. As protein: CASSQGQGYTF.

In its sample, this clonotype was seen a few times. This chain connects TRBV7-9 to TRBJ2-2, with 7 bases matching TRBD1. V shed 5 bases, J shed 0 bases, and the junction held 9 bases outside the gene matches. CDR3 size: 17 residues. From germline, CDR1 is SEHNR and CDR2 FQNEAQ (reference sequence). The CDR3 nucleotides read TGTGCCAGCAGCCCCCCCCCGGGACAGACGAACACCGGGGAGCTGTTTTTT. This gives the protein CASSPPPGQTNTGELFF.

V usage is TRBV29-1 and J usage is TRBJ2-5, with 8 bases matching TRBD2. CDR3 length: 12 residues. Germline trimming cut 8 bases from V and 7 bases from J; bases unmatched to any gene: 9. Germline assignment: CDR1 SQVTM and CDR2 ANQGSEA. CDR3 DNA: TGCAGCTTTGCGGGAGGCGGGGGGACCCAGTACTTC. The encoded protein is CSFAGGGGTQYF.

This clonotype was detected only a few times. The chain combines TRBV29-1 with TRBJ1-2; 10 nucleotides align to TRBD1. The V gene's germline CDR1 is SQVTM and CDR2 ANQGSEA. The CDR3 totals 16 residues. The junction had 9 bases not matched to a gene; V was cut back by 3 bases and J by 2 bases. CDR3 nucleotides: TGCAGCGTTGACTCCGGGACAGGGGACTCCAACTATGGCTACACCTTC. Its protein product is CSVDSGTGDSNYGYTF. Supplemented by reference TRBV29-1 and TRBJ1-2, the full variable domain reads SAVISQKPSRDICQRGTSLTIQCQVDSQVTMMFWYRQQPGQSLTLIATANQGSEATYESGFVIDKFPISRPNLTFSTLTVSNMSPEDSSIYLCSVDSGTGDSNYGYTFGSGTRLTVV.

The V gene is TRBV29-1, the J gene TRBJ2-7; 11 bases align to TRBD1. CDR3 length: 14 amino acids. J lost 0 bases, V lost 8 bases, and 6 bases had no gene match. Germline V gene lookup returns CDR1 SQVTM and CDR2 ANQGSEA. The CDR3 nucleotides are TGCAGCAGCCCCGGGACAGGGGGCTCCTACGAGCAGTACTTC. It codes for CSSPGTGGSYEQYF.

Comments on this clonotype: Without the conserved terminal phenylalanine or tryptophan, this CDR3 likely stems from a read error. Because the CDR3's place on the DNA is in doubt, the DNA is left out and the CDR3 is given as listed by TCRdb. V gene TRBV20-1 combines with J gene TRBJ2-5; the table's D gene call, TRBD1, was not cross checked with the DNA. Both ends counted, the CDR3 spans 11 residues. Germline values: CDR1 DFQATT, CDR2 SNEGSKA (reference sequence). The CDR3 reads CSARMVGTGVY.

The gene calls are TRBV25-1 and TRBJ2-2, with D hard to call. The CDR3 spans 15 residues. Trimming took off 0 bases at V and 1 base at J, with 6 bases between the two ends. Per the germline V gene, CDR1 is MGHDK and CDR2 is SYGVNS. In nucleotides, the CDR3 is TGTGCCAGCAGTGAATATCGGCTGAACACCGGGGAGCTGTTTTTT. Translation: CASSEYRLNTGELFF.

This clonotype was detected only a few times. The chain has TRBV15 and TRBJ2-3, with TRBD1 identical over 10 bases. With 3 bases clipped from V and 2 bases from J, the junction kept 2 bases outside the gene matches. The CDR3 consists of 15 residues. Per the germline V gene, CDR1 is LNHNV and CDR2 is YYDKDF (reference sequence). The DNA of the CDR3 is TGTGCCACCAGCAGCGGACAGGGGGACACAGATACGCAGTATTTT. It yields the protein CATSSGQGDTDTQYF.

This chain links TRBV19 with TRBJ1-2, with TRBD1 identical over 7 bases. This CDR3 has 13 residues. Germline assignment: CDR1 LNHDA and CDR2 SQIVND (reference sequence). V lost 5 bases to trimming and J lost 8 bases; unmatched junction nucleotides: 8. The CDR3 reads CASSSQGGAGYTF. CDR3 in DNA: TGTGCCAGTAGTTCTCAAGGGGGCGCCGGCTACACCTTC.

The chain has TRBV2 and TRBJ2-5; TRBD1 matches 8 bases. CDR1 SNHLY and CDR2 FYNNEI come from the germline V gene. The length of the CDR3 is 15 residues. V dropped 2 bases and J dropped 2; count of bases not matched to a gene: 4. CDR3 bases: TGTGCCAGCAGTGAAATCAGGGGGCCGCAAGAGACCCAGTACTTC. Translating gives CASSEIRGPQETQYF.

In nucleotides, the CDR3 is TGCGCCAGCAGCTTGCCCTCGGATGGGACAGATACGCAGTATTTT. Its translation is CASSLPSDGTDTQYF. The chain couples TRBV5-1 to TRBJ2-3, with unresolved D. The CDR3 is made up of 15 amino acids. Trimming pared 1 base from V and 3 bases from J, leaving 12 bases between. Germline CDR1 SGHRS, CDR2 YFSETQ.

CDR3: CAISDVGGGEKLFF. The CDR3 DNA sequence: TGTGCCATCAGTGACGTTGGTGGGGGTGAAAAACTGTTTTTT. The gene calls are TRBV10-3 and TRBJ1-4, with a possible D match to TRBD1 (5 bases). V gave up 3 bases and J gave up 7 bases, with 12 bases separating them. This CDR3 contains 14 residues. Germline V gene lookup returns CDR1 ENHRY and CDR2 SYGVKD.

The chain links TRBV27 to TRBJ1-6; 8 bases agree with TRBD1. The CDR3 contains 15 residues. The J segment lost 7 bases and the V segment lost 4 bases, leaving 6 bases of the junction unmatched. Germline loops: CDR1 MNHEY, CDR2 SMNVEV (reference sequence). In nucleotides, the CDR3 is TGTGCCAGCAGTTCAAGAACAGGGGGAAATTCACCCCTCCACTTT. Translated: CASSSRTGGNSPLHF.

The CDR3 DNA reads TGTGCCAGTAGTCGCACAGGGCCCGGCGGGGAGCTGTTTTTT. Amino acids: CASSRTGPGGELFF. The chain uses TRBV19 and TRBJ2-2; D is possibly TRBD1 (6 bases). The CDR3 covers 14 residues. Germline V lookup: CDR1 LNHDA, CDR2 SQIVND (reference sequence). The V and J ends lost 5 bases and 7 bases respectively, with 14 bases between them. Looking up the rest from reference TRBV19 and TRBJ2-2 gives the full variable domain: DGGITQSPKYLFRKEGQNVTLSCEQNLNHDAMYWYRQDPGQGLRLIYYSQIVNDFQKGDIAEGYSVSREKKESFPLTVTSAQKNPTAFYLCASSRTGPGGELFFGEGSRLTVL.

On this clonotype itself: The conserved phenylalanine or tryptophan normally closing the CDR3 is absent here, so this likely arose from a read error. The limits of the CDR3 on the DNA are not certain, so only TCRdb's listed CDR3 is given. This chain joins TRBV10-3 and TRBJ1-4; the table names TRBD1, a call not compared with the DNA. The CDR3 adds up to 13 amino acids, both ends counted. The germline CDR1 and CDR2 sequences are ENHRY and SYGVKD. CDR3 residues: CAISAVGSTGGSY.

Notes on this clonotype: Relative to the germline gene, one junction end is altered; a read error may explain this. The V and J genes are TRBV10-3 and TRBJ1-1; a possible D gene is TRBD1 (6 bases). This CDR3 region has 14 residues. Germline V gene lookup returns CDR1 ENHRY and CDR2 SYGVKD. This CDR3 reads CASSLRQVDTEAFF. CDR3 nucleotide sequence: TGTGCCAGCAGTTTAAGACAGGTGGACACTGAAGCTTTCTTT.

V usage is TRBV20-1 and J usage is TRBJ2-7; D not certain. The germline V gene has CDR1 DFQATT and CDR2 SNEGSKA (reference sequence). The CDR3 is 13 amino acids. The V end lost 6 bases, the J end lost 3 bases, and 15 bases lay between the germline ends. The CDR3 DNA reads TGCAGTGCCAGGCCTAGAACCCACTACGAGCAGTACTTC. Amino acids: CSARPRTHYEQYF.

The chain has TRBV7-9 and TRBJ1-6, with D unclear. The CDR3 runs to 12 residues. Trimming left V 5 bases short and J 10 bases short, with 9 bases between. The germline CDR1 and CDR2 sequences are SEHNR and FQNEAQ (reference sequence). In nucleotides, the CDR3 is TGTGCCAGCAGCAGGGTTGGCTCACCCCTCCACTTT. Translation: CASSRVGSPLHF. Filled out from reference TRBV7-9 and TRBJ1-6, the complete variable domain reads DTGVSQNPRHKITKRGQNVTFRCDPISEHNRLYWYRQTLGQGPEFLTYFQNEAQLEKSRLLSDRFSAERPKGSFSTLEIQRTEQGDSAMYLCASSRVGSPLHFGNGTRLTVT.

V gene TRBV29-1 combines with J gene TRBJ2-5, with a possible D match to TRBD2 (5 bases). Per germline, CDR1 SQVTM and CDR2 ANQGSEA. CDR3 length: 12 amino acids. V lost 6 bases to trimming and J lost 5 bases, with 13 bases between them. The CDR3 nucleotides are TGCAGCGTCCTCGGACGGAGGGAGACCCAGTACTTC. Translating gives CSVLGRRETQYF.

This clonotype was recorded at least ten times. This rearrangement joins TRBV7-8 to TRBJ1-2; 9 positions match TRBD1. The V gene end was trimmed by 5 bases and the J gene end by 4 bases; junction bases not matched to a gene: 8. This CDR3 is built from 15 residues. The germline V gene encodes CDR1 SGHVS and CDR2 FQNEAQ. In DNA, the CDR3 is TGTGCCAGCAGCCGAACAGGGGGCCAAGGCTATGGCTACACCTTC. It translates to CASSRTGGQGYGYTF. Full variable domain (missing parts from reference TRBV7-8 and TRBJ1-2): GAGVSQSPRYKVAKRGQDVALRCDPISGHVSLFWYQQALGQGPEFLTYFQNEAQLDKSGLPSDRFFAERPEGSVSTLKIQRTQQEDSAVYLCASSRTGGQGYGYTFGSGTRLTVV.

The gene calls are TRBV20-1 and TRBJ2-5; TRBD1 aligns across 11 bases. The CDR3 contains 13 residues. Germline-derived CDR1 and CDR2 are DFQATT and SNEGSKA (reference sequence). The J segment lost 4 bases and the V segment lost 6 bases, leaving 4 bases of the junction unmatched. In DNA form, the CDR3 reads TGCAGTGCCGGACAGGGGGCTTTAGAGACCCAGTACTTC. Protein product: CSAGQGALETQYF.

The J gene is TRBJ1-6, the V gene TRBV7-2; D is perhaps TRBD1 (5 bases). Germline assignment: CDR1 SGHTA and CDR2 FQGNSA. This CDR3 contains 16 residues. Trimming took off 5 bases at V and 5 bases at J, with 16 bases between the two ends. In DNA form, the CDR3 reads TGTGCCAGCAGCCCAAGAGGGGAGAGAGATAATTCACCCCTCCACTTT. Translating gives CASSPRGERDNSPLHF. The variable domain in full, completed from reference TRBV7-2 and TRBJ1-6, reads GAGVSQSPSNKVTEKGKDVELRCDPISGHTALYWYRQSLGQGLEFLIYFQGNSAPDKSGLPSDRFSAERTGGSVSTLTIQRTQQEDSAVYLCASSPRGERDNSPLHFGNGTRLTVT.

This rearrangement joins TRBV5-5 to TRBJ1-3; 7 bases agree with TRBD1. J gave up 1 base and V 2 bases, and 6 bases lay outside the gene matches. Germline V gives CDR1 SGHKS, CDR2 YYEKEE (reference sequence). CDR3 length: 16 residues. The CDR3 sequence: CASSFGGGRSGNTIYF. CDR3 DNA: TGTGCCAGCAGCTTTGGAGGGGGCCGATCTGGAAACACCATATATTTT. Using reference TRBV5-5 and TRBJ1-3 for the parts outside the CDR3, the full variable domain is DAGVTQSPTHLIKTRGQQVTLRCSPISGHKSVSWYQQVLGQGPQFIFQYYEKEERGRGNFPDRFSARQFPNYSSELNVNALLLGDSALYLCASSFGGGRSGNTIYFGEGSWLTVV.

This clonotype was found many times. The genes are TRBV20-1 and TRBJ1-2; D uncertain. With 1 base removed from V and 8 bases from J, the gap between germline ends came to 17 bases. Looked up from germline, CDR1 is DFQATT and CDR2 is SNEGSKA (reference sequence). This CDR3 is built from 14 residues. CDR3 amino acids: CSARAGSIAGGYTF. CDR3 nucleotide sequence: TGCAGTGCTAGAGCCGGGAGTATAGCGGGGGGCTACACCTTC.

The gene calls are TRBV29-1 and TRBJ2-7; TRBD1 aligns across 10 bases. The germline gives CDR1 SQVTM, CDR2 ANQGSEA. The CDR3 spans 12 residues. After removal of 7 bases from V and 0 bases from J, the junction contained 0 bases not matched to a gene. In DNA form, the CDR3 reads TGCAGCGGGACAGGGGGCTCCTACGAGCAGTACTTC. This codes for CSGTGGSYEQYF.

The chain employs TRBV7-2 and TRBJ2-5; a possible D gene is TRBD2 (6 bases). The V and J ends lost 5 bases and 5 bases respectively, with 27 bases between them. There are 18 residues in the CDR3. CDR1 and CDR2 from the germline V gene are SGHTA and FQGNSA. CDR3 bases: TGTGCCAGCAGCCAAGATCTGCTTAGCGGACCCTCGAGGGAGACCCAGTACTTC. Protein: CASSQDLLSGPSRETQYF.

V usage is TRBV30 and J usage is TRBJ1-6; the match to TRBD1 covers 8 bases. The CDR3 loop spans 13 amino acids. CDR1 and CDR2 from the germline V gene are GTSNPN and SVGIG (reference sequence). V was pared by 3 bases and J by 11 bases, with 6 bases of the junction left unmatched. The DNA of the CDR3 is TGTGCCTGGAGCACTGGACAGGGTCCACCCCTCCACTTT. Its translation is CAWSTGQGPPLHF.

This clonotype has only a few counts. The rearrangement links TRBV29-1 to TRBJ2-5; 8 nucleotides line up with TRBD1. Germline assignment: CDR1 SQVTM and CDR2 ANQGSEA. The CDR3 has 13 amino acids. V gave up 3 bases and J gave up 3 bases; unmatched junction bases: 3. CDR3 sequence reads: CSVETGAKETQYF. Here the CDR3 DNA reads TGCAGCGTTGAGACAGGGGCAAAAGAGACCCAGTACTTC.